These 14 T cell receptor beta chains came from one sample sequenced in a study of T cells in Graves' hyperthyroidism and ophthalmopathy. Template material for amplifying TCR beta CDR3 regions consisted of RNA transcripts. The HTBI primer set served for first-round RT-PCR of the TCR CDR3. A single record per CDR3 protein comes from TCRdb applying MiXCR to the multiplex PCR reads. This sample has 200,000 to 250,000 distinct CDR3 sequences, with roughly 18% found just once. The sample taken for sequencing was blood. The receptors were gathered from a man aged 50-60 years with Graves' hyperthyroidism.

CDR3 in amino acids: CASSENRDGVGRGNQPQHF. CDR3 DNA: TGTGCCAGCAGTGAAAATCGGGATGGGGTGGGAAGGGGCAATCAGCCCCAGCATTTT. The V call is TRBV25-1, the J call TRBJ1-5; D gene uncertain. The CDR3 totals 19 residues. V dropped 2 bases and J dropped 2 bases, with 22 bases sitting between them. Germline V CDR1 and CDR2: MGHDK, SYGVNS.

The rearrangement uses TRBV5-1 and TRBJ2-7; TRBD2 matches at 8 bases. Germline V gene lookup returns CDR1 SGHRS and CDR2 YFSETQ. With V trimmed by 4 bases and J by 2 bases, 5 bases remained unmatched. The CDR3 has 14 amino acids. The DNA for the CDR3 is TGCGCCAGCAGCCAGGGACTAGAGACCTACGAGCAGTACTTC. It encodes CASSQGLETYEQYF.

The CDR3 spells CASSLQGFTDTQYF. As DNA, the CDR3 is TGTGCCAGCAGTTTACAGGGGTTCACAGATACGCAGTATTTT. The rearrangement uses TRBV12-3 or TRBV12-4 and TRBJ2-3, with D maybe TRBD1 (6 bases). The CDR3 extends over 14 amino acids. Trimming removed 2 bases at V and 2 bases at J, with 8 bases between.

This clonotype was detected ten times or more. The chain is built from TRBV2 and TRBJ1-1; a weak D match, TRBD1 (6 bases). With 5 bases removed from V and 6 bases from J, the gap between germline ends came to 16 bases. Germline CDR1 SNHLY, CDR2 FYNNEI. This CDR3 is built from 14 residues. Here the CDR3 reads CASSPIQGISEAFF. The CDR3 nucleotides are TGTGCCAGCAGTCCAATTCAGGGGATATCTGAAGCTTTCTTT.

This clonotype was recorded many times. The chain couples TRBV20-1 to TRBJ2-7; 8 bases are a match to TRBD1. The germline CDR1 and CDR2 sequences are DFQATT and SNEGSKA (reference sequence). Unmatched junction bases numbered 6, after V lost 5 bases and J lost 0 bases. The CDR3 extends over 14 amino acids. The CDR3 DNA reads as TGCAGTGCTCACCGGACAGGGATCTCCTACGAGCAGTACTTC. Encoded protein: CSAHRTGISYEQYF.

This clonotype was seen a few times. The chain is built from TRBV20-1 and TRBJ1-2, with 8 bases lining up with TRBD1. Germline-derived CDR1 and CDR2 are DFQATT and SNEGSKA (reference sequence). CDR3 size: 17 residues. Trimming took 1 base from V and 8 from J; bases not matched to a gene: 18. CDR3 protein: CSARGPQQDRAIGGYTF. CDR3 nucleotide sequence: TGCAGTGCTAGAGGCCCTCAACAGGACAGGGCCATTGGGGGCTACACCTTC.

In its sample, this clonotype was seen a few times. The chain combines TRBV5-1 with TRBJ2-3, with 14 bases that match TRBD2. Unmatched junction bases numbered 6, after V lost 2 bases and J lost 1 base. The CDR3 covers 18 residues. Per germline, CDR1 SGHRS and CDR2 YFSETQ. CDR3 loop: CASSLSGTSGSGTDTQYF. CDR3 sequence (DNA): TGCGCCAGCAGCTTATCCGGGACTAGCGGGAGCGGCACAGATACGCAGTATTTT.

The sample holds many counts of this clonotype. The gene calls are TRBV20-1 and TRBJ1-2; 10 positions agree with TRBD1. The CDR3 is 13 amino acids. Per germline, CDR1 DFQATT and CDR2 SNEGSKA (reference sequence). The DNA for the CDR3 is TGCAATATAGGACAGGGGGAGGTGTATGGCTACACCTTC. It specifies CNIGQGEVYGYTF.

This clonotype was counted only a few times. The chain is built from TRBV4-1 and TRBJ1-1; no firm D call. There are 13 residues in the CDR3. Trimming pared 3 bases from V and 4 bases from J, leaving 9 bases between. The germline CDR1 and CDR2 sequences are MGHRA and YSYEKL. The CDR3 reads CASSHHGGTEAFF. The CDR3 nucleotides are TGCGCCAGCAGCCACCACGGAGGCACTGAAGCTTTCTTT.

This clonotype showed up many times. The chain uses TRBV11-1 and TRBJ2-3, with TRBD2 matching 9 bases. Germline V gene lookup returns CDR1 SGHAT and CDR2 FQDESV (reference sequence). J gave up 4 bases and V 5 bases, and 13 bases lay outside the gene matches. This CDR3 has 17 residues. The CDR3 DNA reads as TGTGCCAGCAGCGGGTTAGCGGGAGTAAGGCCCTCAGATACGCAGTATTTT. Translation gives CASSGLAGVRPSDTQYF.

The chain recombines TRBV19 with TRBJ2-2, with 7 bases matching TRBD2. Trimming at V came to 5 bases and at J to 5 bases, leaving 14 bases not matched to a gene. The germline V gene encodes CDR1 LNHDA and CDR2 SQIVND (reference sequence). This CDR3 is built from 17 residues. This CDR3 reads CASSPPDGGRITGELFF. DNA for the CDR3: TGTGCCAGTAGTCCCCCAGATGGCGGGAGAATAACCGGGGAGCTGTTTTTT.

This clonotype has only one observation. The chain joins TRBV5-1 to TRBJ2-2; 11 nucleotides align to TRBD1. The junction had 5 bases not matched to a gene; V was cut back by 4 bases and J by 6 bases. The CDR3 loop spans 15 amino acids. Germline loops: CDR1 SGHRS, CDR2 YFSETQ. The CDR3 region has the DNA TGCGCCAGCAGCGCGGGACAGGGGGTGCCCGGGGAGCTGTTTTTT. Encoded protein: CASSAGQGVPGELFF.

The sample holds many counts of this clonotype. The gene calls are TRBV18 and TRBJ1-2, with TRBD1 matching 9 bases. Germline values: CDR1 KGHSH, CDR2 LQKENI. The V and J ends lost 3 bases and 7 bases, in that order; junction bases with no gene match: 12. CDR3 length: 16 residues. CDR3 in amino acids: CASSPSGPGTGLGYTF. The DNA of the CDR3 is TGTGCCAGCTCACCTTCGGGACCCGGGACAGGGCTTGGCTACACCTTC. The full variable domain, with the rest looked up from reference TRBV18 and TRBJ1-2, is NAGVMQNPRHLVRRRGQEARLRCSPMKGHSHVYWYRQLPEEGLKFMVYLQKENIIDESGMPKERFSAEFPKEGPSILRIQQVVRGDSAAYFCASSPSGPGTGLGYTFGSGTRLTVV.

The CDR3 sequence is CSARDQLAGDSGELFF. The DNA of the CDR3 is TGCAGTGCTAGAGACCAACTAGCGGGAGATAGCGGGGAGCTGTTTTTT. V is TRBV20-1 and J is TRBJ2-2, with 11 bases that match TRBD2. The CDR3 is 16 residues long. CDR1 is DFQATT and CDR2 is SNEGSKA in the germline V gene (reference sequence). V lost 0 bases and J lost 7; bases outside the gene matches: 7.